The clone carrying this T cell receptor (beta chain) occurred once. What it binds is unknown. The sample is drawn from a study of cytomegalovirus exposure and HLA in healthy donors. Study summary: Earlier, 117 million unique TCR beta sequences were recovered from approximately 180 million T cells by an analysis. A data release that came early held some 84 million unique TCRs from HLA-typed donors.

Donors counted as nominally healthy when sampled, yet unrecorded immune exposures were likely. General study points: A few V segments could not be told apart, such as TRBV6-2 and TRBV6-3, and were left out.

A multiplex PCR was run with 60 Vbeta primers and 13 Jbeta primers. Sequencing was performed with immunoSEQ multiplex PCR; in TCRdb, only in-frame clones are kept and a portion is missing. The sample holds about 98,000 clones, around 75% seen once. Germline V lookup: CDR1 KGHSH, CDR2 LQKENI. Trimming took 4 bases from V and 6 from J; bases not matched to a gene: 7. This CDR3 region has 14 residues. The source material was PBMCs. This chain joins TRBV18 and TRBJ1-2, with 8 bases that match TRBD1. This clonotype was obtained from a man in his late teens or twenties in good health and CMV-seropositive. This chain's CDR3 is CASSLNGQGNGYTF. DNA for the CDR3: TGTGCCAGCTCACTTAATGGACAGGGAAATGGCTACACCTTC. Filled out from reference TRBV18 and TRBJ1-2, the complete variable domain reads NAGVMQNPRHLVRRRGQEARLRCSPMKGHSHVYWYRQLPEEGLKFMVYLQKENIIDESGMPKERFSAEFPKEGPSILRIQQVVRGDSAAYFCASSLNGQGNGYTFGSGTRLTVV.